This entry lists 31 T cell receptor beta chains sequenced from one sample in a study of human T cells and chemical hapten exposure. TCRdb re-analysed the RACE reads in MiXCR, keeping a single row per CDR3 protein. This repertoire shows over 100,000 distinct CDR3 sequences, about 8.2% found once; its top ten account for roughly 2%. Sample time point: healthy volunteer bleed at 2 weeks. It was unfractionated whole blood from which total RNA was extracted. Source material: whole blood. The receptors were gathered from a male donor in good health. Some clones in this sample may be carry-over from other donors' samples.

This clonotype was recorded many times. CDR3 DNA: TGTGCCAGCAGTTACTCCAGGGAGGGACAGAAAAGCTCCTACAATGAGCAGTTCTTC. As protein: CASSYSREGQKSSYNEQFF. The chain links TRBV6-2 or TRBV6-3 to TRBJ2-1, with D perhaps assigned TRBD1 or TRBD2 (7 bases each). This CDR3 is 19 amino acids long. Germline CDR1 MNHEY, CDR2 SVGEGT. The V end was cut by 0 bases, the J end by 0 bases, with 18 bases between.

V usage is TRBV15 and J usage is TRBJ1-2, with TRBD1 matching over 7 bases. Germline V CDR1 and CDR2: LNHNV, YYDKDF (reference sequence). This CDR3 contains 15 residues. The J segment lost 6 bases and the V segment lost 0 bases, leaving 7 bases of the junction unmatched. CDR3 DNA: TGTGCCACCAGCAGAGATCAGGGGGGGACCGATGGCTACACCTTC. This translates into CATSRDQGGTDGYTF.

This clonotype was observed a few times. This sequence joins TRBV19 and TRBJ1-1; TRBD1 might be the D (5 bases). Deletions cut 4 bases from V and 0 bases from J, with 12 bases between. The CDR3 is made up of 15 amino acids. Germline V CDR1 and CDR2: LNHDA, SQIVND (reference sequence). The DNA of the CDR3 is TGTGCCAGTAGTACTGAACAGGCGGTGAACACTGAAGCTTTCTTT. Protein: CASSTEQAVNTEAFF.

This clonotype was observed a handful of times. The V gene is TRBV12-3 or TRBV12-4, the J gene TRBJ2-1; TRBD1 aligns across 8 bases. The CDR3 is 15 residues long. V lost 2 bases and J lost 9; bases outside the gene matches: 9. CDR3 sequence (DNA): TGTGCCAGCAGTTTAAGGGCAGGGGGCTTGGGTGAGCAGTTCTTC. Amino acid sequence: CASSLRAGGLGEQFF.

This clonotype has only a few counts. The chain recombines TRBV4-3 with TRBJ1-2; D uncertain. Germline V CDR1 and CDR2: LGHNA, YSLEER. Trimming stripped 3 bases from V and 8 bases from J, with 13 bases between. This CDR3 has 13 residues. The CDR3 DNA is TGCGCCAGCAGCCACGACTGGAGCCGGGGCTACACCTTC. This encodes CASSHDWSRGYTF.

A few counts support this clonotype. The chain links TRBV28 to TRBJ2-5; TRBD2 is a possible D gene (5 bases). The V gene lost 4 bases and the J gene lost 5 bases, with 20 bases spanning the gap. The CDR3 length is 16 residues. CDR1 and CDR2 from the germline V gene are MDHEN and SYDVKM. CDR3 amino acids: CASSSSPAHPGETQYF. The CDR3 bases are TGTGCCAGCAGTTCCAGTCCGGCCCACCCGGGGGAGACCCAGTACTTC.

This clonotype turned up a few times. The chain links TRBV18 to TRBJ1-3, with no clear D. This CDR3 has 15 residues. The ends were cut back, 3 bases at V and 0 bases at J, with 9 bases in the middle. CDR1 is KGHSH and CDR2 is LQKENI in the germline V gene. CDR3 coding DNA: TGTGCCAGCTCACCCCAGAGAGACTCTGGAAACACCATATATTTT. It specifies CASSPQRDSGNTIYF.

This clonotype was picked up a small number of times. The CDR3 spells CASSITGTYNEQFF. The CDR3 region has the DNA TGTGCCAGCAGTATTACAGGCACCTACAATGAGCAGTTCTTC. The J gene is TRBJ2-1, the V gene TRBV27, with D perhaps matching TRBD1 (5 bases). V was clipped by 5 bases and J by 2 bases, with 10 bases between them. Germline V gene data show CDR1 as MNHEY and CDR2 as SMNVEV (reference sequence). The CDR3 consists of 14 residues.

This clonotype has just a few counts. This sequence joins TRBV10-3 and TRBJ1-1, with 7 bases aligning to TRBD1. The CDR3 contains 13 residues. V shed 5 bases, J shed 3 bases, and the junction held 3 bases outside the gene matches. Germline-derived CDR1 and CDR2 are ENHRY and SYGVKD. The CDR3 DNA reads TGTGCCATCAGTACCGGGACAGACACTGAAGCTTTCTTT. This codes for CAISTGTDTEAFF.

Ten or more counts support this clonotype. The V call is TRBV20-1, the J call TRBJ1-2; D remains ambiguous. The germline V gene encodes CDR1 DFQATT and CDR2 SNEGSKA (reference sequence). Trimming cost V 5 bases and J 5 bases, with 6 bases left between them. The CDR3 length is 10 residues. The CDR3 protein is CSALAYGYTF. The CDR3 region has the DNA TGCAGTGCTTTGGCTTATGGCTACACCTTC.

CDR3 coding DNA: TGTGCCAGCAGCTTAGAGACAGGGAGTGGCTACACCTTC. Protein sequence: CASSLETGSGYTF. This chain connects TRBV7-6 to TRBJ1-2; TRBD1 matches 7 bases. With 1 base clipped from V and 7 bases from J, the junction kept 3 bases outside the gene matches. Germline loops: CDR1 SGHVS, CDR2 FNYEAQ. CDR3 length equals 13 residues. The full variable domain, completed using reference TRBV7-6 and TRBJ1-2, is GAGVSQSPRYKVTKRGQDVALRCDPISGHVSLYWYRQALGQGPEFLTYFNYEAQQDKSGLPNDRFSAERPEGSISTLTIQRTEQRDSAMYRCASSLETGSGYTFGSGTRLTVV.

This clonotype was seen only a few times. V is TRBV18 and J is TRBJ2-1, with 9 bases that match TRBD2. Germline V lookup: CDR1 KGHSH, CDR2 LQKENI. The CDR3 consists of 13 residues. The junction had 5 bases not matched to a gene; V was cut back by 4 bases and J by 10 bases. The chain's CDR3 is CASSLTSGYEQFF. The CDR3 DNA reads as TGTGCCAGCTCACTCACTAGCGGGTACGAGCAGTTCTTC.

This clonotype has a handful of counts. V is TRBV5-1 and J is TRBJ2-2, with 8 nucleotides matching TRBD1. This CDR3 is built from 16 residues. V shed 0 bases, J shed 1 base, and the junction held 2 bases outside the gene matches. From germline, CDR1 is SGHRS and CDR2 YFSETQ. This CDR3 reads CASSLDRGMNTGELFF. Here the CDR3 DNA reads TGCGCCAGCAGCTTGGACAGGGGGATGAACACCGGGGAGCTGTTTTTT.

V gene TRBV18 combines with J gene TRBJ2-7; 7 bases fit TRBD1. After removal of 2 bases from V and 0 bases from J, the junction contained 7 bases not matched to a gene. Germline-derived CDR1 and CDR2 are KGHSH and LQKENI. The CDR3 has 16 residues. The CDR3 bases are TGTGCCAGCTCACCAGGGACAGCCAGTAGCTCCTACGAGCAGTACTTC. It is translated as CASSPGTASSSYEQYF.

This clonotype showed up many times. The chain has TRBV3-1 and TRBJ2-7; a possible D gene is TRBD2 (6 bases). V was pared by 1 base and J by 6 bases, with 7 bases between. CDR3 size: 12 residues. Germline CDR1 reads LGHDT; CDR2 reads YNNKEL (reference sequence). CDR3 nucleotide sequence: TGTGCCAGCAGCCAAGGGCGGGGCGAGCAGTACTTC. Translation: CASSQGRGEQYF.

Many counts were recorded for this clonotype. The gene calls are TRBV29-1 and TRBJ1-5; D call uncertain. This CDR3 spans 14 amino acids. Trimming cost V 3 bases and J 4 bases, with 13 bases left between them. Germline CDR1 SQVTM, CDR2 ANQGSEA. This CDR3 reads CSVDPQALNQPQHF. The CDR3 coding sequence is TGCAGCGTTGATCCCCAGGCTCTAAATCAGCCCCAGCATTTT. Using reference TRBV29-1 and TRBJ1-5 for the parts outside the CDR3, the full variable domain is SAVISQKPSRDICQRGTSLTIQCQVDSQVTMMFWYRQQPGQSLTLIATANQGSEATYESGFVIDKFPISRPNLTFSTLTVSNMSPEDSSIYLCSVDPQALNQPQHFGDGTRLSIL.

V gene TRBV6-1 combines with J gene TRBJ1-6, with 7 bases aligning to TRBD1. The CDR3 consists of 14 residues. Per germline, CDR1 MNHNS and CDR2 SASEGT. With V trimmed by 7 bases and J by 6 bases, 6 bases remained unmatched. The CDR3: CASIQGGFNSPLHF. CDR3 coding DNA: TGTGCCAGCATCCAGGGGGGTTTTAATTCACCCCTCCACTTT.

This clonotype was seen a few times. The V and J genes are TRBV7-2 and TRBJ1-1, with D perhaps TRBD1 (5 bases). Between the trimmed V and J ends, which lost 2 bases and 1 base, there was a span of 11 bases. There are 15 residues in the CDR3. The germline gives CDR1 SGHTA, CDR2 FQGNSA. Here the CDR3 DNA reads TGTGCCAGCAGCTTAACGGGGACTGCGAACACTGAAGCTTTCTTT. Translation gives CASSLTGTANTEAFF.

This clonotype was seen repeatedly, ten times or more. The V call is TRBV27, the J call TRBJ1-2; TRBD1 is a possible D gene (6 bases). CDR1 and CDR2 (germline): MNHEY, SMNVEV (reference sequence). V was clipped by 1 base and J by 6 bases, with 15 bases between them. The CDR3 runs to 15 residues. The CDR3 nucleotides are TGTGCCAGCAGTTTATACAGGGAAAGGATAAATGGCTACACCTTC. This translates into CASSLYRERINGYTF.

This clonotype was observed a few times. The chain carries TRBV19 and TRBJ2-1, with 10 positions matching TRBD1. V dropped 4 bases and J dropped 2; count of bases not matched to a gene: 5. The CDR3 has 16 residues. CDR1 and CDR2 (germline): LNHDA, SQIVND (reference sequence). CDR3 protein: CASSNTGTGAYNEQFF. The CDR3 nucleotides read TGTGCCAGTAGTAATACCGGGACAGGGGCCTACAATGAGCAGTTCTTC. The full variable domain, with the rest looked up from reference TRBV19 and TRBJ2-1, is DGGITQSPKYLFRKEGQNVTLSCEQNLNHDAMYWYRQDPGQGLRLIYYSQIVNDFQKGDIAEGYSVSREKKESFPLTVTSAQKNPTAFYLCASSNTGTGAYNEQFFGPGTRLTVL.

The chain is built from TRBV11-2 and TRBJ2-2; TRBD1 aligns across 8 bases. The ends lost 5 bases at V and 1 base at J; junction bases unmatched: 6. This CDR3 is 16 amino acids long. From germline, CDR1 is SGHAT and CDR2 FQNNGV. DNA of the CDR3: TGTGCCAGCAGCCCGTCAGGGACAGGGAACACCGGGGAGCTGTTTTTT. As protein: CASSPSGTGNTGELFF.

This sequence joins TRBV12-3 or TRBV12-4 and TRBJ1-1; no clear D. This CDR3 comprises 16 residues. Between the trimmed V and J ends, which lost 2 bases and 0 bases, there was a span of 13 bases. CDR3 sequence reads: CASSLSRQHMNTEAFF. The DNA of the CDR3 is TGTGCCAGCAGTTTATCACGCCAGCACATGAACACTGAAGCTTTCTTT.

This clonotype was seen only a few times. The V gene is TRBV4-1, the J gene TRBJ2-7; 8 nucleotides align to TRBD2. Germline CDR1 is MGHRA and CDR2 is YSYEKL. V gave up 4 bases and J gave up 3 bases; unmatched junction bases: 8. This CDR3 has 15 amino acids. The CDR3 region has the DNA TGCGCCAGCAGCCCTAGCGGGTCCTCTCTCTACGAGCAGTACTTC. Translation gives CASSPSGSSLYEQYF.

This clonotype was seen more than once but under ten times. The J gene is TRBJ2-7, the V gene TRBV21-1; the DNA was not used to check the table's D call, TRBD2. TRBV21-1 is shown as a pseudogene. The CDR3 is 16 residues long. Written as DNA, the CDR3 is TGTGCCAGCAACTGGTGCACCGGGACTAGCGATCGGGAGCAGTACTTC. It codes for CASNWCTGTSDREQYF.

The chain combines TRBV5-1 with TRBJ1-3; D not resolved. Per the germline V gene, CDR1 is SGHRS and CDR2 is YFSETQ. The CDR3 is made up of 14 amino acids. Trimming cost V 0 bases and J 4 bases, with 8 bases left between them. For the CDR3, the DNA is TGCGCCAGCAGCTTGGATGGCCGAGGAAACACCATATATTTT. It translates to CASSLDGRGNTIYF.

This clonotype turned up a few times. The rearrangement links TRBV6-1 to TRBJ2-2; a weak D match, TRBD1 (6 bases). This CDR3 has 14 residues. The germline V gene has CDR1 MNHNS and CDR2 SASEGT. V was cut by 6 bases and J by 5 bases, with 13 bases left in between. For the CDR3, the DNA is TGTGCCAGCAGAGCCCTTACAGGGACCGGGGAGCTGTTTTTT. This sequence encodes CASRALTGTGELFF.

The sample holds many counts of this clonotype. The chain's CDR3 is CASSFRTAGSPLHF. The CDR3 bases are TGTGCCAGCAGCTTTAGGACCGCAGGATCACCCCTCCACTTT. The chain employs TRBV5-6 and TRBJ1-6; D is uncertain. V dropped 2 bases and J dropped 10 bases, with 13 bases sitting between them. Germline CDR1 and CDR2: SGHDT and YYEEEE. The CDR3 runs to 14 residues.

This clonotype was counted many times. The rearrangement joins TRBV3-1 to TRBJ2-1, with D tentatively TRBD2 (6 bases). CDR1 and CDR2 from the germline V gene are LGHDT and YNNKEL (reference sequence). V lost 6 bases, J lost 5 bases, and 11 bases lay in between. The CDR3 is 13 residues long. The CDR3 spells CASSPGLNNEQFF. The CDR3 DNA reads TGTGCCAGCAGTCCGGGACTTAACAATGAGCAGTTCTTC.

This clonotype was found many times. This chain connects TRBV7-9 to TRBJ2-1; 7 positions agree with TRBD1. The V gene's germline CDR1 is SEHNR and CDR2 FQNEAQ (reference sequence). V was clipped by 4 bases and J by 2 bases; unmatched bases: 11. The CDR3 contains 17 residues. The CDR3 coding sequence is TGTGCCAGCAGCTCTTTACAGGGGTCGAGCCCCTACAATGAGCAGTTCTTC. This codes for CASSSLQGSSPYNEQFF.

This clonotype was counted between two and nine times. CDR3 residues: CASSQTLQGKSYEQYF. The DNA for the CDR3 is TGCGCCAGCAGCCAGACACTACAAGGGAAATCCTACGAGCAGTACTTC. J is TRBJ2-7 and V is TRBV4-3, with D unresolved. The CDR3 length is 16 residues. CDR1 is LGHNA and CDR2 is YSLEER in the germline V gene. Trimming took 3 bases from V and 1 from J, leaving 16 bases between them.

The genes are TRBV5-5 and TRBJ2-2, with D perhaps matching TRBD1 (6 bases). The ends were cut back, 4 bases at V and 2 bases at J, with 15 bases in the middle. CDR3 length: 16 amino acids. From germline, CDR1 is SGHKS and CDR2 YYEKEE (reference sequence). CDR3 in amino acids: CASSRLHRVNTGELFF. In nucleotides, the CDR3 is TGTGCCAGCAGCCGCCTACACAGGGTTAACACCGGGGAGCTGTTTTTT.